This T cell receptor beta chain is drawn from a study of CD8 T cells in ankylosing spondylitis. This CDR3 is built from 17 residues. The V and J ends lost 0 bases and 3 bases, in that order; junction bases with no gene match: 7. Germline-derived CDR1 and CDR2 are DFQATT and SNEGSKA (reference sequence). Study-level points and caveats: Reportedly, significant enrichment of disease-linked clones occurred in matched ankylosing spondylitis synovial fluid. A motif in TCR beta, a set of about eight highly homologous variants, appeared characteristic of ankylosing spondylitis blood.

TCRdb reanalysed the 5' RACE reads using MiXCR and keeps one entry per CDR3 protein. The table includes 150,000 to 200,000 distinct CDR3 sequences, more than 10% detected once. This clonotype was seen more than once but under ten times. Its antigen is undetermined. The V and J genes are TRBV20-1 and TRBJ2-2, with 10 bases fitting TRBD1. Sequenced input: blood, either unsorted or a sorted T cell fraction (not recorded which). The source is a male donor with ankylosing spondylitis or in good health (not recorded which). The CDR3 is CSARDNRGQGDTGELFF. CDR3 bases: TGCAGTGCTAGAGATAACAGAGGACAGGGGGACACCGGGGAGCTGTTTTTT.